The clone carrying this TCR beta chain was found many times. Its target is not known. The data are from a study of T-cell reconstitution after alpha-beta-depleted transplantation in children. Study results and limitations: The origin of high day-60 TCRbeta diversity in some patients lay in surviving recipient T cells and thymic progenitors.

Unique molecular identifiers were used in preparing the TCRbeta library. TCRdb itself ran the PCR reads through MiXCR, one entry per CDR3 protein. The repertoire consists of fewer than 250,000 distinct CDR3 sequences, with around 7.8% occurring once and the leading ten covering 6% to 7%. V was cut by 1 base and J by 7 bases, with 11 bases left in between. There are 14 residues in the CDR3. Germline CDR1 is SGHTA and CDR2 is FQGNSA. The starting material was PBMCs, mostly from graft donor cells, obtained 180 days after TCRalphabeta/CD19-depleted stem cell transplant. The genes are TRBV7-2 and TRBJ1-5; D perhaps matches TRBD1 (5 bases). This receptor was identified in a male patient younger than 18 who had a stem cell transplant for acute lymphoblastic leukemia, so the T cells may come from the graft donor. The CDR3 spells CASSLGGKIQPQHF. For the CDR3, the DNA is TGTGCCAGCAGCTTAGGGGGGAAGATCCAGCCCCAGCATTTT.